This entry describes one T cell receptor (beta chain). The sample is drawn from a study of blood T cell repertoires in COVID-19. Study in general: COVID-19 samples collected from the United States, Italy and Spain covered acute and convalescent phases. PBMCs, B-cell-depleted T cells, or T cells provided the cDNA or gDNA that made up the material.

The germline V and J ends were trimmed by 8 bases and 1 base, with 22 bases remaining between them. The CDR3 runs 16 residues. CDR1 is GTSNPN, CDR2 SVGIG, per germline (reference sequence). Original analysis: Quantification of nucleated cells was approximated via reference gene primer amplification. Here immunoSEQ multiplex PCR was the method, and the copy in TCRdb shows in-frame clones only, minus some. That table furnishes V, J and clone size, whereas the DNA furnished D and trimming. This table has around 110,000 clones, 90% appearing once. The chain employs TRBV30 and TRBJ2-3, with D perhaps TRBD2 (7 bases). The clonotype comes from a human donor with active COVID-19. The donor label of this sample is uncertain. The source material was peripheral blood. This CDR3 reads CARDVGGRGCTDTQYF. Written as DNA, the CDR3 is TGTGCCCGAGACGTCGGGGGGCGGGGTTGCACAGATACGCAGTATTTT.